These 25 T cell receptor beta chains originate from one sample sequenced in a study of PD-1 blockade in classical Hodgkin lymphoma. Time point of the sample: newly diagnosed, previously untreated cHL patient sample. Repertoires were generated with immunoSEQ multiplex PCR, while TCRdb's copy carries only in-frame clones and drops some. The table includes around 50,000 clones, roughly 90% detected once. The sample comprised peripheral blood mononuclear cells (PBMCs). Receptor source: a human donor with classical Hodgkin lymphoma.

This chain uses TRBV6-6 with TRBJ2-7; D gene unclear. Trimming took off 6 bases at V and 2 bases at J, with 8 bases between the two ends. This CDR3 region has 12 residues. The germline gives CDR1 MNHNY, CDR2 SVGAGI (reference sequence). The CDR3 reads CASRDSTYEQYF. The CDR3, as DNA: TGTGCCAGCAGGGATAGCACCTACGAGCAGTACTTC.

The chain combines TRBV5-4 with TRBJ1-3, with D unresolved. Per the germline V gene, CDR1 is SGHNT and CDR2 is YYREEE (reference sequence). The CDR3 is 17 amino acids. V was shortened by 3 bases and J by 0 bases, with 16 bases between the two germline ends. The CDR3 nucleotides read TGTGCCAGCAGCTCCGGAGGCGGATTTCTCTCTGGAAACACCATATATTTT. It specifies CASSSGGGFLSGNTIYF.

The genes are TRBV27 and TRBJ2-1; D ambiguous. Germline V gene sequence: CDR1 MNHEY, CDR2 SMNVEV (reference sequence). The CDR3 is made up of 16 amino acids. Deletions cut 3 bases from V and 0 bases from J, with 12 bases between. The CDR3 sequence: CASSLTGSSSYNEQFF. CDR3 coding DNA: TGTGCCAGCAGTTTGACTGGATCAAGCTCCTACAATGAGCAGTTCTTC.

This clone appeared a single time. The CDR3 nucleotides read TGTGCCAGCAGCCCAAGACTAGATGCCGAGCAGTACGTC. This encodes CASSPRLDAEQYV. The J gene is TRBJ2-7, the V gene TRBV5-8; D may be TRBD2 (6 bases). CDR1 is SGHTS, CDR2 YDEGEE, per germline. The V end lost 4 bases, the J end lost 6 bases, and 14 bases lay between the germline ends. The CDR3 consists of 13 residues.

DNA for the CDR3: TGTGCCAGCAGTTACTCGCAGAACACTGAAGCTTTCTTT. Protein product: CASSYSQNTEAFF. The chain carries TRBV6-6 and TRBJ1-1; no reliable D call. CDR1 is MNHNY and CDR2 is SVGAGI in the germline V gene (reference sequence). The CDR3 has 13 residues. With 0 bases removed from V and 1 base from J, the gap between germline ends came to 3 bases.

DNA for the CDR3: TGCGCCAGCAGCTCAGGGGTCCCGAACACTGAAGCTTTCTTT. This translates into CASSSGVPNTEAFF. The chain combines TRBV5-1 with TRBJ1-1; possibly TRBD1 for D (6 bases). This CDR3 contains 14 residues. V lost 3 bases, J lost 1 base, and 10 bases lay in between. The germline CDR1 and CDR2 sequences are SGHRS and YFSETQ.

The gene calls are TRBV5-1 and TRBJ1-3, with D perhaps TRBD1 (5 bases). Germline-derived CDR1 and CDR2 are SGHRS and YFSETQ. V was cut by 4 bases and J by 6 bases, with 17 bases left in between. CDR3 length: 15 amino acids. The CDR3 is CASSPFAEGLNTIYF. CDR3 bases: TGCGCCAGCAGCCCGTTCGCAGAGGGGTTAAACACCATATATTTT.

This chain connects TRBV11-2 to TRBJ2-7; D not resolved. V lost 4 bases, J lost 0 bases, and 13 bases lay in between. The CDR3 is made up of 15 amino acids. Germline V gene sequence: CDR1 SGHAT, CDR2 FQNNGV. The CDR3 is CASSSGRLSSYEQYF. In DNA, the CDR3 is TGTGCCAGCAGCTCGGGCAGGCTGAGCTCCTACGAGCAGTACTTC. The entire variable domain, with the rest obtained from reference TRBV11-2 and TRBJ2-7, is as follows: EAGVAQSPRYKIIEKRQSVAFWCNPISGHATLYWYQQILGQGPKLLIQFQNNGVVDDSQLPKDRFSAERLKGVDSTLKIQPAKLEDSAVYLCASSSGRLSSYEQYFGPGTRLTVT.

The chain couples TRBV5-4 to TRBJ2-5; D is uncertain. Trimming stripped 0 bases from V and 3 bases from J, with 15 bases between. The CDR3 consists of 16 residues. Per germline, CDR1 SGHNT and CDR2 YYREEE (reference sequence). The CDR3 nucleotides are TGTGCCAGCAGCTTGGAGGCAGGAATGGTGGAAGAGACCCAGTACTTC. Protein sequence: CASSLEAGMVEETQYF.

The gene calls are TRBV19 and TRBJ2-5; 9 positions match TRBD2. The better agreement between TRBJ2-7 and the DNA end casts doubt on the J call. Germline V gene sequence: CDR1 LNHDA, CDR2 SQIVND (reference sequence). This CDR3 comprises 17 residues. The DNA of the CDR3 is TGTGCCAGTAGTATAGATCTCCTAGCGGGATTATCCTACGAGCAGTACTTC. Translating gives CASSIDLLAGLSYEQYF.

The J gene is TRBJ2-7, the V gene TRBV7-8, with 7 bases matching TRBD1. Losses at the gene ends were 3 bases for V and 2 bases for J; bases not matched to a gene: 16. This CDR3 is built from 18 residues. Germline V lookup: CDR1 SGHVS, CDR2 FQNEAQ. CDR3 sequence: CASSFTLLDRAITYEQYF. The CDR3, as DNA: TGTGCCAGCAGCTTCACTCTACTTGACAGGGCGATTACCTACGAGCAGTACTTC.

The J gene is TRBJ2-7, the V gene TRBV29-1; 9 nucleotides align to TRBD2. The CDR3 has 15 residues. The V gene end was trimmed by 3 bases and the J gene end by 3 bases; junction bases not matched to a gene: 9. Germline CDR1 and CDR2: SQVTM and ANQGSEA. The CDR3 is CSVERAGAGGYEQYF. The CDR3 DNA reads as TGCAGCGTTGAGAGGGCAGGAGCGGGAGGCTACGAGCAGTACTTC.

The V call is TRBV18, the J call TRBJ2-7; D is ambiguous. The CDR3 extends over 12 amino acids. The germline V gene has CDR1 KGHSH and CDR2 LQKENI. V gave up 2 bases and J gave up 5 bases, with 7 bases separating them. The CDR3 protein is CASSPSINEQYF. The DNA of the CDR3 is TGTGCCAGCTCACCATCTATCAACGAGCAGTACTTC. Complete variable domain (other parts from reference TRBV18 and TRBJ2-7): NAGVMQNPRHLVRRRGQEARLRCSPMKGHSHVYWYRQLPEEGLKFMVYLQKENIIDESGMPKERFSAEFPKEGPSILRIQQVVRGDSAAYFCASSPSINEQYFGPGTRLTVT.

This chain joins TRBV7-2 and TRBJ2-5; 11 nucleotides agree with TRBD2. V shed 3 bases, J shed 5 bases, and the junction held 5 bases outside the gene matches. In germline, CDR1 is SGHTA, CDR2 FQGNSA. The CDR3 spans 15 residues. CDR3 residues: CASSFSGRAGETQYF. The CDR3 DNA follows: TGTGCCAGCAGCTTTAGCGGGAGGGCCGGGGAGACCCAGTACTTC.

This clone was seen a handful of times. The chain combines TRBV27 with TRBJ1-2; weak D call: TRBD1 (5 bases). The CDR3 has 16 amino acids. Looked up from germline, CDR1 is MNHEY and CDR2 is SMNVEV (reference sequence). V lost 3 bases, J lost 8 bases, and 22 bases lay in between. CDR3 region: CASSFLSGTLLGGYTF. The DNA for the CDR3 is TGTGCCAGCAGTTTCCTTTCCGGGACCTTACTAGGGGGCTACACCTTC.

The genes are TRBV28 and TRBJ2-7; TRBD1 aligns across 7 bases. The CDR3 is 13 residues long. Losses at the gene ends were 7 bases for V and 3 bases for J; bases not matched to a gene: 6. From germline, CDR1 is MDHEN and CDR2 SYDVKM. CDR3 sequence reads: CASTDRVVYEQYF. CDR3 DNA sequence: TGTGCCAGCACTGACAGGGTCGTCTACGAGCAGTACTTC.

The chain combines TRBV6-1 with TRBJ2-7, with 7 positions matching TRBD2. Germline V CDR1 and CDR2: MNHNS, SASEGT. V gave up 6 bases and J gave up 2 bases; unmatched junction bases: 4. This CDR3 region has 13 residues. CDR3 sequence: CASSLGLAYEQYF. The CDR3 DNA is TGTGCCAGCAGCCTCGGACTAGCCTACGAGCAGTACTTC.

The chain uses TRBV5-1 and TRBJ2-1; TRBD2 matches at 8 bases. V shed 0 bases, J shed 3 bases, and the junction held 5 bases outside the gene matches. The CDR3 spans 16 residues. Looked up from germline, CDR1 is SGHRS and CDR2 is YFSETQ. CDR3 DNA: TGCGCCAGCAGCTTGGGTAGGCTAGCGGGCTACAATGAGCAGTTCTTC. Its protein product is CASSLGRLAGYNEQFF.

V is TRBV7-3 and J is TRBJ2-5; D remains unclear. Germline CDR1 reads SGHTA; CDR2 reads FQGTGA. The CDR3 consists of 13 residues. V was clipped by 1 base and J by 5 bases, with 8 bases between them. In DNA form, the CDR3 reads TGTGCCAGCAGCTTAAGTCTCGGGGAGACCCAGTACTTC. It translates to CASSLSLGETQYF.

This clone is a singleton in its sample. V is TRBV15 and J is TRBJ1-5; TRBD1 agrees at 11 bases. The V segment lost 5 bases and the J segment 11 bases; nucleotides outside the gene matches: 5. From germline, CDR1 is LNHNV and CDR2 YYDKDF (reference sequence). This CDR3 has 13 amino acids. CDR3 region: CATSGQGASAQHF. CDR3 DNA sequence: TGTGCCACCAGCGGACAGGGGGCCTCAGCCCAGCATTTT.

The rearrangement joins TRBV27 to TRBJ1-1; a weak D match, TRBD1 (5 bases). This CDR3 spans 15 amino acids. Looked up from germline, CDR1 is MNHEY and CDR2 is SMNVEV (reference sequence). Trimming shortened V by 6 bases and J by 0 bases, and 14 bases separated the two germline ends. The CDR3 DNA reads TGTGCCAGCAGGACTGCAGGGTTCATGAACACTGAAGCTTTCTTT. Protein: CASRTAGFMNTEAFF.

The genes are TRBV28 and TRBJ1-1, with 8 bases that match TRBD1. Trimming took 5 bases from V and 1 from J; bases not matched to a gene: 3. The V gene's germline CDR1 is MDHEN and CDR2 SYDVKM. CDR3 length: 14 amino acids. The CDR3 nucleotides are TGTGCCAGCAGTCCAGGACAGGGGAACACTGAAGCTTTCTTT. Its translation: CASSPGQGNTEAFF.

This clone occurred a few times. The chain is built from TRBV29-1 and TRBJ2-7; D is possibly TRBD1 or TRBD2 (5 bases each). The CDR3 covers 13 residues. CDR1 and CDR2 (germline): SQVTM, ANQGSEA. V lost 4 bases and J lost 4, with 14 bases in between. The CDR3 loop reads CSVGQGEGYEQYF. The CDR3, as DNA: TGCAGCGTTGGGCAGGGTGAGGGGTACGAGCAGTACTTC.

This chain connects TRBV7-2 to TRBJ2-3; no clear D gene. CDR1 and CDR2 from the germline V gene are SGHTA and FQGNSA. Trimming pared 1 base from V and 2 bases from J, leaving 7 bases between. The CDR3 is made up of 14 amino acids. CDR3 sequence: CASSLDGNTDTQYF. The CDR3 DNA follows: TGTGCCAGCAGCTTAGACGGAAACACAGATACGCAGTATTTT.

This chain links TRBV5-5 with TRBJ2-1; 7 bases line up with TRBD1. This CDR3 contains 15 residues. V lost 3 bases to trimming and J lost 5 bases; unmatched junction nucleotides: 8. Germline-derived CDR1 and CDR2 are SGHKS and YYEKEE (reference sequence). CDR3 amino acids: CASSSRQGSDNEQFF. Here the CDR3 DNA reads TGTGCCAGCAGCTCGCGACAGGGTAGTGACAATGAGCAGTTCTTC.